The T cell receptor (beta chain) under discussion was sequenced for a study of cytomegalovirus exposure and HLA in healthy donors. For the study at large: A prior study identified 110 million or so unique TCR beta sequences from roughly 180 million T cells.

Study observations and caveats: On later analysis, the bulk of CMV-associated TCR beta chains appeared to be HLA-restricted. TRBV6-2, TRBV6-3 and some other V segments were excluded as indistinguishable.

Despite likely unrecorded immune exposures, the donors were nominally healthy at the time of sampling. 60 Vbeta and 13 Jbeta primers were used in PCR. Assay used: immunoSEQ multiplex PCR; TCRdb lists only in-frame clones, some missing. Of about 150,000 clones in the sample, 79% were seen once. The CDR3 is 15 residues long. Trimming removed 4 bases at V and 7 bases at J, with 18 bases between. CDR1 and CDR2 (germline): SGHRS, YFSETQ. As concerns this clone: The antigen is not known.

The specimen was PBMCs. This sequence originates from a male donor in good health and CMV-seronegative. The chain recombines TRBV5-1 with TRBJ2-1; maybe TRBD2 (5 bases). As DNA, the CDR3 is TGCGCCAGCAGCATGACGGGGTTACAGAGGAATGAGCAGTTCTTC. Translating gives CASSMTGLQRNEQFF. The complete variable domain, with remaining parts taken from reference TRBV5-1 and TRBJ2-1, reads KAGVTQTPRYLIKTRGQQVTLSCSPISGHRSVSWYQQTPGQGLQFLFEYFSETQRNKGNFPGRFSGRQFSNSRSEMNVSTLELGDSALYLCASSMTGLQRNEQFFGPGTRLTVL.